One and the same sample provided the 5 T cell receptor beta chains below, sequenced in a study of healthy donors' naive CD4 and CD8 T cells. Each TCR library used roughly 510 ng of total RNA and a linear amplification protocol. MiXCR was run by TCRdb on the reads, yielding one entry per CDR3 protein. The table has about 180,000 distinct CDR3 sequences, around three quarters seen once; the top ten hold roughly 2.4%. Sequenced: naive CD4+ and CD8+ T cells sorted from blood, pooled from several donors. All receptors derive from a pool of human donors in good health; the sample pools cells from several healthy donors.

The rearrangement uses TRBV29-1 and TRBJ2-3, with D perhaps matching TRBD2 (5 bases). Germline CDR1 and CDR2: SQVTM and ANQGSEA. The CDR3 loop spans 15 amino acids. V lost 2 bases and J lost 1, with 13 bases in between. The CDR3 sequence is CSVEIPAVGTDTQYF. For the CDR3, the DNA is TGCAGCGTTGAAATCCCAGCGGTCGGCACAGATACGCAGTATTTT.

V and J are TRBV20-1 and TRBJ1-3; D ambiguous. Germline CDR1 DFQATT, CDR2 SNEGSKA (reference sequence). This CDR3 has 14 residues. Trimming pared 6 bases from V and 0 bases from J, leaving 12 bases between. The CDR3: CSARGRISGNTIYF. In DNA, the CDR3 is TGCAGTGCCCGCGGCCGAATCTCTGGAAACACCATATATTTT.

CDR3 amino acids: CASINDRGLNTEAFF. DNA of the CDR3: TGTGCCAGCATAAACGACAGGGGGCTGAACACTGAAGCTTTCTTT. This sequence joins TRBV6-5 and TRBJ1-1; 10 positions match TRBD1. CDR1 is MNHEY, CDR2 SVGAGI, per germline. With V trimmed by 7 bases and J by 0 bases, 5 bases remained unmatched. The CDR3 consists of 15 residues.

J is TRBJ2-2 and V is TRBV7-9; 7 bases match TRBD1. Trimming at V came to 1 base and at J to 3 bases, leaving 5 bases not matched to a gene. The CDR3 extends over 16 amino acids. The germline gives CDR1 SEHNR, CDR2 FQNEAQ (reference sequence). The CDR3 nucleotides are TGTGCCAGCAGCTTAGAGGGGGCGGCGGACACCGGGGAGCTGTTTTTT. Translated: CASSLEGAADTGELFF.

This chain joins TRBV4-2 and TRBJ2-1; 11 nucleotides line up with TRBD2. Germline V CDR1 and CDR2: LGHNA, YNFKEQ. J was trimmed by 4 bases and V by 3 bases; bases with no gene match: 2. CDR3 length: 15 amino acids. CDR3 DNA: TGTGCCAGCAGCCATGGGACTAGCGGTTACAATGAGCAGTTCTTC. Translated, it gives CASSHGTSGYNEQFF.